These 32 T cell receptor beta chains originate from one sample sequenced in a study of T cells after posttransplantation cyclophosphamide. TCRdb's table, derived via immunoSEQ multiplex PCR, lists solely in-frame clones and lacks some. This sample has 30,000 to 50,000 clones and no singletons, with about 4.2% in the ten largest. The source material was PBMCs. The receptor source for this set is a woman aged 45 to 65 in good health and a related stem cell transplant donor.

This clone has a handful of counts. The CDR3 is CASSLGGTGEHEQYF. CDR3 nucleotide sequence: TGTGCCAGCAGTTTAGGGGGGACAGGGGAACACGAGCAGTACTTC. The rearrangement links TRBV27 to TRBJ2-7; 10 nucleotides agree with TRBD1. J lost 5 bases, V lost 2 bases, and 6 bases had no gene match. This CDR3 comprises 15 residues. Germline values: CDR1 MNHEY, CDR2 SMNVEV (reference sequence).

This clone was recorded at least ten times. The chain combines TRBV5-4 with TRBJ1-3; D not certain. CDR3 size: 15 residues. The germline CDR1 and CDR2 sequences are SGHNT and YYREEE (reference sequence). V was pared by 0 bases and J by 4 bases, with 11 bases between. The CDR3 spells CASSLDGLAGNTIYF. CDR3 bases: TGTGCCAGCAGCTTGGACGGGTTAGCAGGAAACACCATATATTTT.

Many counts were recorded for this clone. V is TRBV28 and J is TRBJ2-7; 7 nucleotides align to TRBD1. Germline V lookup: CDR1 MDHEN, CDR2 SYDVKM. The CDR3 is made up of 15 amino acids. After removal of 5 bases from V and 0 bases from J, the junction contained 7 bases not matched to a gene. Here the CDR3 reads CASSPWTGGSYEQYF. The CDR3 DNA sequence: TGTGCCAGCAGTCCATGGACAGGTGGCTCCTACGAGCAGTACTTC.

This clone has a count of ten or more. This chain joins TRBV18 and TRBJ1-5, with D maybe TRBD1 (5 bases). Trimming shortened V by 2 bases and J by 11 bases, and 13 bases separated the two germline ends. This CDR3 has 13 amino acids. CDR1 is KGHSH and CDR2 is LQKENI in the germline V gene. The CDR3 sequence is CASSPGGDGTQHF. The DNA for the CDR3 is TGTGCCAGCTCACCAGGAGGGGACGGGACCCAGCATTTT.

This clone was seen repeatedly, ten times or more. This chain connects TRBV11-2 to TRBJ2-1, with D unresolved. V was cut by 5 bases and J by 7 bases, with 24 bases left in between. The CDR3 covers 17 residues. Germline V gives CDR1 SGHAT, CDR2 FQNNGV. The CDR3 DNA sequence: TGTGCCAGCAGCCCCCATGCTAGGTCCCCTTCTAAGAATGAGCAGTTCTTC. This codes for CASSPHARSPSKNEQFF.

There are many counts of this clone. This chain connects TRBV29-1 to TRBJ1-3, with 12 bases lining up with TRBD1. Germline trimming cut 6 bases from V and 8 bases from J; bases unmatched to any gene: 11. The V gene's germline CDR1 is SQVTM and CDR2 ANQGSEA. CDR3 length equals 15 residues. This CDR3 is CSVSGDRGPIHTIYF. The CDR3 coding sequence is TGCAGCGTGTCGGGGGACAGGGGGCCAATACACACCATATATTTT.

This clone showed up just a few times. The chain recombines TRBV6-5 with TRBJ1-2; 9 bases agree with TRBD1. The germline gives CDR1 MNHEY, CDR2 SVGAGI. Trimming cost V 0 bases and J 7 bases; bases outside gene matches: 9. The CDR3 length is 16 residues. CDR3 DNA: TGTGCCAGCAGTTACTCGACGCCGGGACAGGGAGGTGGCTACACCTTC. Amino acids: CASSYSTPGQGGGYTF.

The CDR3 region is CASSGTSGGSFIGETQYF. CDR3 DNA sequence: TGTGCCAGCAGTGGGACTAGCGGGGGCTCTTTTATAGGAGAGACCCAGTACTTC. The rearrangement joins TRBV2 to TRBJ2-5; 13 bases are shared with TRBD2. The J segment lost 4 bases and the V segment lost 4 bases, leaving 12 bases of the junction unmatched. Per germline, CDR1 SNHLY and CDR2 FYNNEI. CDR3 length: 18 amino acids.

This clone was detected many times. This sequence joins TRBV4-3 and TRBJ2-1; D gene ambiguous. CDR1 LGHNA and CDR2 YSLEER come from the germline V gene. The CDR3 contains 13 residues. V dropped 0 bases and J dropped 15 bases, with 15 bases sitting between them. The CDR3 is CASSQDLPGLAFF. For the CDR3, the DNA is TGCGCCAGCAGCCAAGATCTCCCCGGGTTAGCGTTCTTC.

This clone showed up many times. This chain joins TRBV19 and TRBJ2-7; 9 bases align to TRBD1. The germline CDR1 and CDR2 sequences are LNHDA and SQIVND (reference sequence). Losses at the gene ends were 3 bases for V and 4 bases for J; bases not matched to a gene: 4. The CDR3 extends over 14 amino acids. The CDR3 DNA sequence: TGTGCCAGTAGTATGGGGGACAGGGTATACGAGCAGTACTTC. This gives the protein CASSMGDRVYEQYF.

This clone was observed many times. V is TRBV5-1 and J is TRBJ2-7; D gene ambiguous. Germline-derived CDR1 and CDR2 are SGHRS and YFSETQ. Trimming stripped 2 bases from V and 6 bases from J, with 15 bases between. The CDR3 is made up of 14 amino acids. The CDR3 bases are TGCGCCAGCAGCTTCGGCGGCCCGGCCCGCGAGCAGTACTTC. Amino acids: CASSFGGPAREQYF. Full variable domain (outside the CDR3, taken from reference TRBV5-1 and TRBJ2-7): KAGVTQTPRYLIKTRGQQVTLSCSPISGHRSVSWYQQTPGQGLQFLFEYFSETQRNKGNFPGRFSGRQFSNSRSEMNVSTLELGDSALYLCASSFGGPAREQYFGPGTRLTVT.

In DNA form, the CDR3 reads TGTGCCAGTCCCGGGGGGCGCGGCTATGGCTACACCTTC. Protein: CASPGGRGYGYTF. V usage is TRBV6-1 and J usage is TRBJ1-2; D is perhaps TRBD1 (6 bases). Trimming removed 9 bases from V and 4 bases from J, with 15 bases in between. CDR3 length: 13 amino acids. Germline values: CDR1 MNHNS, CDR2 SASEGT.

This clone came up many times. This chain joins TRBV14 and TRBJ2-1, with 9 bases lining up with TRBD1. The V gene end was trimmed by 4 bases and the J gene end by 12 bases; junction bases not matched to a gene: 19. The CDR3 length is 17 residues. Germline assignment: CDR1 SGHDN and CDR2 FVKESK. DNA of the CDR3: TGTGCCAGCAGCCGACGGACAGGGGCTGTGGGGGGCCGTGTGCAGTTCTTC. Its translation: CASSRRTGAVGGRVQFF. Supplemented by reference TRBV14 and TRBJ2-1, the full variable domain reads EAGVTQFPSHSVIEKGQTVTLRCDPISGHDNLYWYRRVMGKEIKFLLHFVKESKQDESGMPNNRFLAERTGGTYSTLKVQPAELEDSGVYFCASSRRTGAVGGRVQFFGPGTRLTVL.

This clone was counted ten times or more. The chain couples TRBV7-8 to TRBJ1-5; D is unresolved. Germline values: CDR1 SGHVS, CDR2 FQNEAQ. The V end lost 5 bases, the J end lost 2 bases, and 10 bases lay between the germline ends. This CDR3 has 14 residues. CDR3 region: CASSPLGGNQPQHF. CDR3 coding DNA: TGTGCCAGCAGCCCCCTGGGAGGCAATCAGCCCCAGCATTTT.

This clone has ten or more counts. V usage is TRBV14 and J usage is TRBJ2-7; a possible D gene is TRBD1 (5 bases). Germline CDR1 reads SGHDN; CDR2 reads FVKESK. The CDR3 totals 15 residues. Trimming cost V 4 bases and J 2 bases, with 15 bases left between them. The CDR3 region is CASSLPHRPPYEQYF. The CDR3 coding sequence is TGTGCCAGCAGCCTCCCACACAGGCCCCCCTACGAGCAGTACTTC.

In its sample, this clone was seen many times. Distinct nucleotide sequences in the sample also encode this CDR3. The J gene is TRBJ2-7, the V gene TRBV5-1, with 8 positions matching TRBD1. V shed 2 bases and J 0 bases; nucleotides not matched to a gene: 4. Germline V CDR1 and CDR2: SGHRS, YFSETQ. The CDR3 is 15 amino acids. CDR3 residues: CASSLGTGDSYEQYF. The CDR3 nucleotides read TGCGCCAGCAGCTTAGGGACAGGCGACTCCTACGAGCAGTACTTC.

This clone was observed many times. The V and J genes are TRBV19 and TRBJ2-3; the match to TRBD2 covers 8 bases. J gave up 0 bases and V 5 bases, and 7 bases lay outside the gene matches. The CDR3 contains 16 residues. The V gene's germline CDR1 is LNHDA and CDR2 SQIVND (reference sequence). As DNA, the CDR3 is TGTGCCAGTAGTCTCCGCGGGGGGTCTAGCACAGATACGCAGTATTTT. Translated, it gives CASSLRGGSSTDTQYF.

At least ten counts were recorded for this clone. The chain employs TRBV11-2 and TRBJ1-6, with TRBD1 as a possible D gene (5 bases). Germline V gene lookup returns CDR1 SGHAT and CDR2 FQNNGV. Trimming pared 3 bases from V and 8 bases from J, leaving 17 bases between. The CDR3 consists of 16 residues. DNA of the CDR3: TGTGCCAGCAGCTTCCGGGCCTTAATCAGGGATTCACCCCTCCACTTT. This sequence encodes CASSFRALIRDSPLHF. Full variable domain (rest looked up from reference TRBV11-2 and TRBJ1-6): EAGVAQSPRYKIIEKRQSVAFWCNPISGHATLYWYQQILGQGPKLLIQFQNNGVVDDSQLPKDRFSAERLKGVDSTLKIQPAKLEDSAVYLCASSFRALIRDSPLHFGNGTRLTVT.

This clone has a handful of counts. The chain joins TRBV7-2 to TRBJ2-7; the match to TRBD2 covers 9 bases. The germline V gene has CDR1 SGHTA and CDR2 FQGNSA. With V trimmed by 5 bases and J by 2 bases, 10 bases remained unmatched. The CDR3 is 16 amino acids. The CDR3 region has the DNA TGTGCCAGCAGCCCGCGGGGGGGCTTCGAACCCTACGAGCAGTACTTC. Translation: CASSPRGGFEPYEQYF.

This clone was seen repeatedly, ten times or more. Germline and junction disagree at one end, which may indicate a read error. The J gene is TRBJ2-7, the V gene TRBV30; TRBD1 aligns across 12 bases. Germline loops: CDR1 GTSNPN, CDR2 SVGIG (reference sequence). CDR3 size: 11 residues. The CDR3 DNA reads as TGTGCCTGGAGTCGGGACAGGGGGCAAGTCTTC. Translation gives CAWSRDRGQVF. Looking up the rest from reference TRBV30 and TRBJ2-7 gives the full variable domain: SQTIHQWPATLVQPVGSPLSLECTVEGTSNPNLYWYRQAAGRGLQLLFYSVGIGQISSEVPQNLSASRPQDRQFILSSKKLLLSDSGFYLCAWSRDRGQVFGPGTRLTVT.

This clone has a count of ten or more. V usage is TRBV11-2 and J usage is TRBJ1-2; possibly TRBD1 for D (6 bases). The CDR3 covers 16 residues. Trimming shortened V by 5 bases and J by 0 bases, and 16 bases separated the two germline ends. The germline V gene encodes CDR1 SGHAT and CDR2 FQNNGV. This CDR3 is CASSPPQGPSNYGYTF. In nucleotides, the CDR3 is TGTGCCAGCAGCCCCCCGCAGGGGCCTTCTAACTATGGCTACACCTTC.

This clone was seen ten or more times. The chain combines TRBV27 with TRBJ2-7, with 7 bases lining up with TRBD2. The CDR3 totals 15 residues. Germline CDR1 reads MNHEY; CDR2 reads SMNVEV (reference sequence). V shed 4 bases and J 0 bases; nucleotides not matched to a gene: 6. DNA for the CDR3: TGTGCCAGCAGTTCCGGTGGGGGGGGCTCCTACGAGCAGTACTTC. It specifies CASSSGGGGSYEQYF.

Only a few counts were recorded for this clone. This chain connects TRBV30 to TRBJ2-5, with TRBD1 matching 10 bases. With the DNA end fitting TRBJ2-7 better, the J assignment may be wrong. Germline V gives CDR1 GTSNPN, CDR2 SVGIG (reference sequence). This CDR3 is built from 15 residues. The DNA of the CDR3 is TGTGCCTGGAGTGCCGGGACAGGGGCCTCCTACGAGCAGTACTTC. Amino acids: CAWSAGTGASYEQYF.

This clone was counted many times. This rearrangement joins TRBV7-2 to TRBJ2-7; possible D gene TRBD2, 6 bases. Trimming cost V 5 bases and J 3 bases, with 20 bases left between them. This CDR3 region has 16 residues. Germline V gene lookup returns CDR1 SGHTA and CDR2 FQGNSA. CDR3 in amino acids: CASSRGKQGSVYEQYF. CDR3 nucleotides: TGTGCCAGCAGCCGCGGGAAACAAGGCTCCGTCTACGAGCAGTACTTC.

Many counts were recorded for this clone. The chain recombines TRBV29-1 with TRBJ1-3; D is perhaps TRBD1 (6 bases). The germline V gene has CDR1 SQVTM and CDR2 ANQGSEA. CDR3 length equals 16 residues. V was clipped by 5 bases and J by 0 bases, with 17 bases between them. The CDR3 here is CSVKGGHLSSGNTIYF. In DNA, the CDR3 is TGCAGCGTTAAAGGGGGACACCTCTCCTCTGGAAACACCATATATTTT.

This clone was counted at least ten times. The CDR3, as DNA: TGTGCCAGCCGAGAGCTGGGGGGTTCCTACGAGCAGTACTTC. Amino acid sequence: CASRELGGSYEQYF. This sequence joins TRBV28 and TRBJ2-7; TRBD2 is a possible D gene (6 bases). V lost 8 bases, J lost 1 base, and 15 bases lay in between. This CDR3 is built from 14 residues. In germline, CDR1 is MDHEN, CDR2 SYDVKM.

This clone was seen repeatedly, ten times or more. V usage is TRBV11-2 and J usage is TRBJ2-1; no clear D gene. The V and J ends lost 0 bases and 12 bases respectively, with 9 bases between them. The length of the CDR3 is 12 residues. Germline CDR1 and CDR2: SGHAT and FQNNGV. CDR3 residues: CASSLEALGQFF. Written as DNA, the CDR3 is TGTGCCAGCAGCTTAGAAGCGTTAGGGCAGTTCTTC.

This clone was observed at least ten times. The chain carries TRBV28 and TRBJ1-4, with a weak D call TRBD1 (5 bases). Trimming took off 3 bases at V and 6 bases at J, with 11 bases between the two ends. CDR3 length equals 14 residues. In germline, CDR1 is MDHEN, CDR2 SYDVKM. The CDR3 bases are TGTGCCAGCAGTTTGGCAGGGCCGTATGAAAAACTGTTTTTT. It translates to CASSLAGPYEKLFF.

This clone appeared many times. The chain links TRBV10-2 to TRBJ2-2, with TRBD2 as a possible D gene (6 bases). The CDR3 sequence is 15 residues long. CDR1 is WSHSY, CDR2 SAAADI, per germline. The germline V and J ends were trimmed by 0 bases and 7 bases, with 12 bases remaining between them. As DNA, the CDR3 is TGCGCCAGCAGTGAGTCCGGGACTTTAGGCGGGGAGCTGTTTTTT. Its translation: CASSESGTLGGELFF.

Ten or more counts support this clone. The chain uses TRBV27 and TRBJ2-3; 8 bases map to TRBD1. V lost 5 bases and J lost 1; bases outside the gene matches: 8. CDR3 size: 16 residues. Per germline, CDR1 MNHEY and CDR2 SMNVEV (reference sequence). CDR3 bases: TGTGCCAGCAGTACCCAGGGGGCGGAAGGCACAGATACGCAGTATTTT. Protein product: CASSTQGAEGTDTQYF.

The sample holds a few counts of this clone. Relative to the germline gene, one junction end is altered; a read error may explain this. The CDR3 DNA reads as TGTGCCGGCAGCCGGACCGCCGGGACAGGGTTGTCCGCCGGGGAGCTGTTTTTT. Amino acid sequence: CAGSRTAGTGLSAGELFF. The rearrangement links TRBV7-3 to TRBJ2-2; 9 bases are a match to TRBD1. The CDR3 sequence is 18 residues long. CDR1 and CDR2 from the germline V gene are SGHTA and FQGTGA.

This clone showed up many times. The chain uses TRBV2 and TRBJ1-2; 8 bases agree with TRBD1. Germline V lookup: CDR1 SNHLY, CDR2 FYNNEI. Trimming removed 5 bases from V and 2 bases from J; junction bases left unmatched: 4. CDR3 size: 14 residues. DNA of the CDR3: TGTGCCAGCAGTCTTGGACAGGGAAACTATGGCTACACCTTC. Protein product: CASSLGQGNYGYTF. Variable domain in full (rest from reference TRBV2 and TRBJ1-2): EPEVTQTPSHQVTQMGQEVILRCVPISNHLYFYWYRQILGQKVEFLVSFYNNEISEKSEIFDDQFSVERPDGSNFTLKIRSTKLEDSAMYFCASSLGQGNYGYTFGSGTRLTVV.